The sequence of this T cell receptor beta chain was determined in a study of shared clonotypes between healthy human individuals. This CDR3 has 14 residues. Trimming took 6 bases from V and 14 from J; bases not matched to a gene: 13. Germline lookup yields CDR1 SGHNT and CDR2 YYREEE (reference sequence). Profiling relied on immunoSEQ multiplex PCR, and the TCRdb table lists in-frame clones only, not all of them. The sample shows over 1.5 million clones, nearly 99% of them seen only once. The rearrangement links TRBV5-4 to TRBJ2-3; the match to TRBD2 covers 12 bases. The receptor was isolated from a man aged 25 to 45 in good health. The sample comprised naive CD4+ T cells sorted from blood. Subset specified: CD45RA+ positively selected. The CDR3: CASTPTSGSVGLYF. CDR3 coding DNA: TGTGCCAGCACCCCGACTAGCGGGAGTGTCGGGCTGTATTTT. Complete variable domain (other parts from reference TRBV5-4 and TRBJ2-3): ETGVTQSPTHLIKTRGQQVTLRCSSQSGHNTVSWYQQALGQGPQFIFQYYREEENGRGNFPPRFSGLQFPNYSSELNVNALELDDSALYLCASTPTSGSVGLYFGPGTRLTVL.